One and the same sample provided the 25 T cell receptor beta chains below, sequenced in a study of blood T cell repertoires in COVID-19. Data came from immunoSEQ multiplex PCR; TCRdb stores just in-frame clones and leaves some out. The profile shows around 290,000 clones, roughly 86% of them singletons. The specimen sequenced was PBMCs or T cells enriched from blood (not recorded which). These receptor sequences come from a woman aged 18-30 years who had recovered from COVID-19.

The chain employs TRBV6-5 and TRBJ1-5; tentatively, D is TRBD1 (5 bases). The CDR3 is made up of 15 amino acids. Trimming shortened V by 8 bases and J by 5 bases, and 19 bases separated the two germline ends. Germline assignment: CDR1 MNHEY and CDR2 SVGAGI. CDR3: CASAWLRRRDQPQHF. CDR3 coding DNA: TGTGCCAGCGCCTGGTTACGCCGCAGGGATCAGCCCCAGCATTTT.

The chain combines TRBV4-1 with TRBJ1-3; D gene uncertain. The V gene lost 4 bases and the J gene lost 4 bases, with 11 bases spanning the gap. The CDR3 totals 14 residues. From germline, CDR1 is MGHRA and CDR2 YSYEKL. This CDR3 is CASSRRLEGNTIYF. The CDR3 DNA reads TGCGCCAGCAGCCGGAGACTCGAGGGAAACACCATATATTTT.

This chain uses TRBV5-4 with TRBJ2-7, with D hard to call. The V end was cut by 2 bases, the J end by 1 base, with 7 bases between. CDR1 and CDR2 (germline): SGHNT, YYREEE (reference sequence). This CDR3 has 13 amino acids. The CDR3 nucleotides read TGTGCCAGCAGCTTTCGCGGATCCTACGAGCAGTACTTC. Translated: CASSFRGSYEQYF.

This rearrangement joins TRBV4-2 to TRBJ2-1; 14 positions agree with TRBD2. After removal of 1 base from V and 6 bases from J, the junction contained 2 bases not matched to a gene. Germline CDR1 is LGHNA and CDR2 is YNFKEQ. This CDR3 contains 16 residues. The CDR3 DNA reads as TGTGCCAGCAGCCAAGGACTAGCGGGGGGGGGCAATGAGCAGTTCTTC. This sequence encodes CASSQGLAGGGNEQFF.

The V and J genes are TRBV7-9 and TRBJ2-7; 12 bases align to TRBD2. Germline CDR1 and CDR2: SEHNR and FQNEAQ (reference sequence). V was pared by 3 bases and J by 1 base, with 1 base of the junction left unmatched. CDR3 length equals 15 residues. CDR3 loop: CASSFGLAGSYEQYF. The CDR3 nucleotides read TGTGCCAGCAGCTTTGGACTAGCGGGGTCCTACGAGCAGTACTTC.

V gene TRBV11-3 combines with J gene TRBJ2-1; 7 bases are a match to TRBD2. This CDR3 has 15 amino acids. In germline, CDR1 is SGHNT, CDR2 YENEEA. The trim removed 6 bases at V and 7 bases at J, leaving 12 bases unmatched. The CDR3 DNA is TGTGCCAGCAGTTCGATGACCAGGGAGGGGAATGAGCAGTTCTTC. It specifies CASSSMTREGNEQFF.

In DNA form, the CDR3 reads TGTGCCATCAGTGGGGACAGAACCTACAATGAGCAGTTCTTC. Protein: CAISGDRTYNEQFF. V and J are TRBV10-3 and TRBJ2-1, with TRBD1 identical over 7 bases. V lost 4 bases to trimming and J lost 2 bases; unmatched junction nucleotides: 2. This CDR3 comprises 14 residues. CDR1 is ENHRY and CDR2 is SYGVKD in the germline V gene.

The gene calls are TRBV15 and TRBJ2-7, with D uncertain. The V end lost 9 bases, the J end lost 0 bases, and 6 bases lay between the germline ends. The CDR3 runs 11 residues. Germline assignment: CDR1 LNHNV and CDR2 YYDKDF (reference sequence). This CDR3 reads CATRSSYEQYF. CDR3 DNA: TGTGCCACGCGGAGCTCCTACGAGCAGTACTTC.

V and J are TRBV5-6 and TRBJ2-1; D unclear. The V and J ends lost 2 bases and 8 bases respectively, with 5 bases between them. CDR1 SGHDT and CDR2 YYEEEE come from the germline V gene. This CDR3 is 11 amino acids long. This chain's CDR3 is CASSLIDEQFF. CDR3 coding DNA: TGTGCCAGCAGCTTAATAGATGAGCAGTTCTTC. The full variable domain, completed using reference TRBV5-6 and TRBJ2-1, is DAGVTQSPTHLIKTRGQQVTLRCSPKSGHDTVSWYQQALGQGPQFIFQYYEEEERQRGNFPDRFSGHQFPNYSSELNVNALLLGDSALYLCASSLIDEQFFGPGTRLTVL.

The J gene is TRBJ2-7, the V gene TRBV2; 9 bases fit TRBD1. Germline lookup yields CDR1 SNHLY and CDR2 FYNNEI. With V trimmed by 8 bases and J by 2 bases, 4 bases remained unmatched. The CDR3 extends over 13 amino acids. For the CDR3, the DNA is TGTGCCAGCCGGGACAGGGTGGCCTACGAGCAGTACTTC. Translating gives CASRDRVAYEQYF.

The chain joins TRBV30 to TRBJ2-1; 7 bases are a match to TRBD2. J gave up 5 bases and V 0 bases, and 7 bases lay outside the gene matches. Germline V gives CDR1 GTSNPN, CDR2 SVGIG (reference sequence). The CDR3 loop spans 15 amino acids. The CDR3 region has the DNA TGTGCCTGGAGTGTACGCAGCGGGACCCACAATGAGCAGTTCTTC. Translated, it gives CAWSVRSGTHNEQFF.

The V and J genes are TRBV28 and TRBJ2-3; 8 bases match TRBD2. The CDR3 runs 12 residues. Germline CDR1 reads MDHEN; CDR2 reads SYDVKM. This chain's CDR3 is CGTREGRDTQYF. CDR3 in DNA: TGTGGCACTCGGGAGGGTAGAGATACGCAGTATTTT.

This rearrangement joins TRBV28 to TRBJ1-1; TRBD1 is a possible D gene (5 bases). V shed 6 bases and J shed 5 bases, with 10 bases lying between them. CDR1 MDHEN and CDR2 SYDVKM come from the germline V gene. There are 12 residues in the CDR3. The CDR3 protein is CASSNDRTEAFF. For the CDR3, the DNA is TGTGCCAGCAGCAACGACAGAACTGAAGCTTTCTTT.

This chain links TRBV3-1 (or the pseudogene TRBV3-2) with TRBJ2-3; the match to TRBD2 covers 14 bases. V was clipped by 4 bases and J by 3 bases; unmatched bases: 6. The CDR3 runs to 17 residues. In germline, CDR1 is LGHDT, CDR2 YNNKEL (reference sequence). The DNA of the CDR3 is TGTGCCAGCAGCCCAGAAGGGACTAGCGGGAGTACAGATACGCAGTATTTT. Protein product: CASSPEGTSGSTDTQYF.

The V call is TRBV6-6, the J call TRBJ1-6; TRBD1 aligns across 7 bases. From germline, CDR1 is MNHNY and CDR2 SVGAGI (reference sequence). Trimming took 5 bases from V and 7 from J; bases not matched to a gene: 8. The CDR3 has 15 amino acids. In DNA form, the CDR3 reads TGTGCCAGCAGTCCGCGACAGGGTGGAAATTCACCCCTCCACTTT. Residues: CASSPRQGGNSPLHF.

The rearrangement uses TRBV5-1 and TRBJ1-1; D perhaps matches TRBD1 (5 bases). Trimming removed 4 bases at V and 2 bases at J, with 12 bases between. The CDR3 is 14 amino acids. Germline-derived CDR1 and CDR2 are SGHRS and YFSETQ. The CDR3 DNA is TGCGCCAGCAGCGGGCAGGACACAAACACTGAAGCTTTCTTT. This encodes CASSGQDTNTEAFF.

The CDR3 nucleotides read TGTGCCAGCACCGGGACTAGCCGCACAGATACGCAGTATTTT. Amino acid sequence: CASTGTSRTDTQYF. This chain joins TRBV5-6 and TRBJ2-3, with TRBD2 identical over 9 bases. The ends lost 6 bases at V and 1 base at J; junction bases unmatched: 3. The V gene's germline CDR1 is SGHDT and CDR2 YYEEEE. There are 14 residues in the CDR3.

The J gene is TRBJ1-4, the V gene TRBV6-5, with D maybe TRBD1 (5 bases). The CDR3 is 14 residues long. Germline V gene lookup returns CDR1 MNHEY and CDR2 SVGAGI. The V end lost 5 bases, the J end lost 3 bases, and 10 bases lay between the germline ends. The CDR3 region has the DNA TGTGCCAGCAGTCAGGGTTCGGCTAATGAAAAACTGTTTTTT. Translated: CASSQGSANEKLFF.

This chain uses TRBV5-4 with TRBJ2-7; perhaps TRBD2 as D (6 bases). Germline CDR1 is SGHNT and CDR2 is YYREEE (reference sequence). The CDR3 has 15 residues. Trimming took 1 base from V and 2 from J, leaving 13 bases between them. CDR3 coding DNA: TGTGCCAGCAGCTTGATGCTGCCGGGAGCCTACGAGCAGTACTTC. Amino acids: CASSLMLPGAYEQYF.

The gene calls are TRBV7-8 and TRBJ2-7; 8 bases line up with TRBD1. The CDR3 sequence is 14 residues long. The V and J ends lost 5 bases and 5 bases, in that order; junction bases with no gene match: 8. The germline V gene has CDR1 SGHVS and CDR2 FQNEAQ. CDR3 sequence reads: CASSLRTGWHEQYF. As DNA, the CDR3 is TGTGCCAGCAGCCTCAGGACAGGGTGGCACGAGCAGTACTTC.

The chain uses TRBV10-2 and TRBJ2-1; no clear D. The ends were cut back, 8 bases at V and 6 bases at J, with 11 bases in the middle. The CDR3 has 12 amino acids. CDR1 is WSHSY, CDR2 SAAADI, per germline. The CDR3 nucleotides are TGCGCCAGCTTCGGTACTTTCAATGAGCAGTTCTTC. Its protein product is CASFGTFNEQFF.

In DNA, the CDR3 is TGTGCCCTCCGGGACAGGACCGACGAGCAGTACTTC. Amino acids: CALRDRTDEQYF. V usage is TRBV10-3 and J usage is TRBJ2-7, with 8 bases matching TRBD1. There are 12 residues in the CDR3. Germline V CDR1 and CDR2: ENHRY, SYGVKD. With 11 bases clipped from V and 5 bases from J, the junction kept 8 bases outside the gene matches.

This clone was recorded only once. The sample carries other DNA sequences with the same CDR3. The chain is built from TRBV3-1 (or the pseudogene TRBV3-2) and TRBJ2-3, with 7 nucleotides matching TRBD2. Germline V CDR1 and CDR2: LGHDT, YNNKEL (reference sequence). The V segment lost 1 base and the J segment 2 bases; nucleotides outside the gene matches: 3. The CDR3 sequence is 15 residues long. CDR3 sequence (DNA): TGTGCCAGCAGCCAAGGAACTAGCGTCACAGATACGCAGTATTTT. It encodes CASSQGTSVTDTQYF.

The chain employs TRBV30 and TRBJ1-2; D gene uncertain. CDR1 and CDR2 (germline): GTSNPN, SVGIG (reference sequence). The CDR3 consists of 11 residues. V was shortened by 4 bases and J by 8 bases, with 11 bases between the two germline ends. The CDR3 DNA is TGTGCCTGGACAGAACCTTGGGGCTACACCTTC. This sequence encodes CAWTEPWGYTF.

CDR3 nucleotide sequence: TGTGCCAGCAGCTTACAGGGGACGAACACTGAAGCTTTCTTT. Residues: CASSLQGTNTEAFF. The chain has TRBV11-3 and TRBJ1-1, with D possibly TRBD1 on 6 matching bases. The CDR3 spans 14 residues. Trimming stripped 2 bases from V and 1 base from J, with 8 bases between. CDR1 and CDR2 (germline): SGHNT, YENEEA.